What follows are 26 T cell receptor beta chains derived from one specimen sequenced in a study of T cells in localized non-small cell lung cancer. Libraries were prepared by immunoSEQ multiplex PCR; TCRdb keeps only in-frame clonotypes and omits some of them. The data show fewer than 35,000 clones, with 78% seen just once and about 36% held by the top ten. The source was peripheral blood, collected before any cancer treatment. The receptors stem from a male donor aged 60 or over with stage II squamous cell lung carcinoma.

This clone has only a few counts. CDR3 residues: CASSLGAGGPHEQYF. The CDR3 DNA reads as TGTGCCAGCAGCTTGGGTGCGGGAGGGCCCCACGAGCAGTACTTC. The genes are TRBV5-4 and TRBJ2-7, with 9 bases aligning to TRBD2. Germline V gives CDR1 SGHNT, CDR2 YYREEE (reference sequence). CDR3 length: 15 amino acids. Germline trimming cut 0 bases from V and 5 bases from J; bases unmatched to any gene: 6.

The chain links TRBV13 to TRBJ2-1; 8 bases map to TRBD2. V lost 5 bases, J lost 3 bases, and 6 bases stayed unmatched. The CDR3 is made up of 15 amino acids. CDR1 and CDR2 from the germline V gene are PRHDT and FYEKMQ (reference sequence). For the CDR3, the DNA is TGTGCCAGCAGCCCACAAACTAGCGGCTACAATGAGCAGTTCTTC. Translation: CASSPQTSGYNEQFF.

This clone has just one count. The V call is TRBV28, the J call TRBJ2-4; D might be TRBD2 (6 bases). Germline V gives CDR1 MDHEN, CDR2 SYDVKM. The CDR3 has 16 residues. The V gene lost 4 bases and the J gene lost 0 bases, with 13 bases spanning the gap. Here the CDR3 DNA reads TGTGCCAGCAGTTCCCTCGGGAGTCTAGCCAAAAACATTCAGTACTTC. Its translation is CASSSLGSLAKNIQYF.

In DNA form, the CDR3 reads TGTGCCAGCAGCCGAGCCTTGGGGACGGTTTACGAGCAGTACTTC. It is translated as CASSRALGTVYEQYF. V and J are TRBV9 and TRBJ2-7; D may match TRBD1 or TRBD2 (5 bases each). Trimming pared 4 bases from V and 4 bases from J, leaving 18 bases between. Germline CDR1 is SGDLS and CDR2 is YYNGEE. This CDR3 spans 15 amino acids.

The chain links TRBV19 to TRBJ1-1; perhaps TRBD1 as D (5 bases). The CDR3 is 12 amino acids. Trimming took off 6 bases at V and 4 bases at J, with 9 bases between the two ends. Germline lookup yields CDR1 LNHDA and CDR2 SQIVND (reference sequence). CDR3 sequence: CASRGAGTEAFF. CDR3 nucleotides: TGTGCCAGTAGAGGGGCAGGCACTGAAGCTTTCTTT.

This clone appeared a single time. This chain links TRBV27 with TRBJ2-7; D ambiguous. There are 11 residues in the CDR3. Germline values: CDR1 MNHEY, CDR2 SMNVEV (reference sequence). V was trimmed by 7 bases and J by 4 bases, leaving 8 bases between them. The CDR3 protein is CASIHGYEQYF. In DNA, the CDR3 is TGTGCCAGCATCCACGGATACGAGCAGTACTTC.

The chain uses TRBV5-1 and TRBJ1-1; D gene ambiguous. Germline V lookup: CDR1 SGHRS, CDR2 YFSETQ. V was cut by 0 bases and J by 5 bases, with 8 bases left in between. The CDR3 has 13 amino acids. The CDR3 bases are TGCGCCAGCAGCTTGGACCCCGGAACTGAAGCTTTCTTT. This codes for CASSLDPGTEAFF.

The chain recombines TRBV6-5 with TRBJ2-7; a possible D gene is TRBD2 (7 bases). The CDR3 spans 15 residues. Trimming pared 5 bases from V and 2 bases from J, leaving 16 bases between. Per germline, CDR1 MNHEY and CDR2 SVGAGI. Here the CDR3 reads CASSPSLGGAYEQYF. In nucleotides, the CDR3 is TGTGCCAGCAGTCCCTCCTTAGGGGGGGCCTACGAGCAGTACTTC.

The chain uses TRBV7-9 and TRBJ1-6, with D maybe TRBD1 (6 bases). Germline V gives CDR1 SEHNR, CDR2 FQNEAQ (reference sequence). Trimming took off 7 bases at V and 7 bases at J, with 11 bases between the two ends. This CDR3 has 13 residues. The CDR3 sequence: CASTGQGNSPLHF. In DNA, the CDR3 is TGTGCCAGCACAGGGCAGGGGAATTCACCCCTCCACTTT.

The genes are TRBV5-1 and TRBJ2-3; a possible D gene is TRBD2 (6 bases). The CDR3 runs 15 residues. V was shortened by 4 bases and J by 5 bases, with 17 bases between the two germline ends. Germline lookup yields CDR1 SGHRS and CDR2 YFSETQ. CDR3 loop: CASSPQAAGGDTQYF. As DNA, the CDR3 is TGCGCCAGCAGCCCTCAGGCGGCCGGGGGAGATACGCAGTATTTT.

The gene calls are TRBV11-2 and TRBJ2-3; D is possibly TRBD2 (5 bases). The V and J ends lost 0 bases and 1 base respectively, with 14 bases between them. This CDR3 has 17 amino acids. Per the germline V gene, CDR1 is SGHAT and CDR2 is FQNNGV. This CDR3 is CASSLDEGGFGTDTQYF. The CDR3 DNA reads TGTGCCAGCAGCTTAGATGAGGGCGGTTTTGGCACAGATACGCAGTATTTT.

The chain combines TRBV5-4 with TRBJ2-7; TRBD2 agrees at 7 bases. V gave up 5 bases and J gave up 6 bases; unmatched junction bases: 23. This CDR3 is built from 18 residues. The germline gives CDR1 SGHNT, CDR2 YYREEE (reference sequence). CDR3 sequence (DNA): TGTGCCAGCAGTCCGCAGGGCCCCACTAGCGTCACCTCCCTCGAGCAGTACTTC. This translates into CASSPQGPTSVTSLEQYF.

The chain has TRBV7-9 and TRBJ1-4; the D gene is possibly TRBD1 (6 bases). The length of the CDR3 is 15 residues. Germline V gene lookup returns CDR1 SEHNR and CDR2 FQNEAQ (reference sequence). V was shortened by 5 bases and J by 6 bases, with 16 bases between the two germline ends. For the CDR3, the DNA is TGTGCCAGCAGCAACAGGGAAGGGGCTGATGAAAAACTGTTTTTT. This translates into CASSNREGADEKLFF.

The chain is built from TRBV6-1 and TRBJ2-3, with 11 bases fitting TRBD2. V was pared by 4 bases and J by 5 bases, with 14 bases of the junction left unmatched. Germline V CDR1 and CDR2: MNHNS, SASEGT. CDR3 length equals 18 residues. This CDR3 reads CASSAPGTSGAGGDTQYF. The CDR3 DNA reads TGTGCCAGCAGTGCTCCTGGGACTAGCGGAGCTGGGGGAGATACGCAGTATTTT.

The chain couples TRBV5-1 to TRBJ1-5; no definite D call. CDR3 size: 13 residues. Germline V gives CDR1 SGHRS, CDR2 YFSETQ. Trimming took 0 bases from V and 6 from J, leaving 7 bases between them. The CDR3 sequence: CASSLGDLQPQHF. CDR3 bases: TGCGCCAGCAGCTTGGGGGATCTTCAGCCCCAGCATTTT.

This CDR3 is CASRKDRGNQPQHF. The CDR3 nucleotides read TGTGCCAGCAGGAAGGACAGGGGCAATCAGCCCCAGCATTTT. The chain joins TRBV2 to TRBJ1-5, with 8 bases lining up with TRBD1. The CDR3 runs to 14 residues. Germline V CDR1 and CDR2: SNHLY, FYNNEI. The junction had 3 bases not matched to a gene; V was cut back by 6 bases and J by 2 bases. The full variable domain, completed using reference TRBV2 and TRBJ1-5, is EPEVTQTPSHQVTQMGQEVILRCVPISNHLYFYWYRQILGQKVEFLVSFYNNEISEKSEIFDDQFSVERPDGSNFTLKIRSTKLEDSAMYFCASRKDRGNQPQHFGDGTRLSIL.

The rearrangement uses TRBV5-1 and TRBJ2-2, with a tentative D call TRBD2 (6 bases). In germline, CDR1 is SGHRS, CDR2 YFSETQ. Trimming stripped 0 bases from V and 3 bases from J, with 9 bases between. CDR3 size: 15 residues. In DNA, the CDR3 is TGCGCCAGCAGCTTGGGGACTACTTACACCGGGGAGCTGTTTTTT. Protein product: CASSLGTTYTGELFF.

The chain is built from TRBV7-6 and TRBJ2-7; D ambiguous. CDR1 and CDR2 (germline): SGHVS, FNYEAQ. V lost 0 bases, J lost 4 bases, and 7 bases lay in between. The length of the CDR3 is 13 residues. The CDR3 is CASSLAPGYEQYF. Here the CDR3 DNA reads TGTGCCAGCAGCTTAGCGCCCGGTTACGAGCAGTACTTC. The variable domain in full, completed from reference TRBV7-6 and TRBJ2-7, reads GAGVSQSPRYKVTKRGQDVALRCDPISGHVSLYWYRQALGQGPEFLTYFNYEAQQDKSGLPNDRFSAERPEGSISTLTIQRTEQRDSAMYRCASSLAPGYEQYFGPGTRLTVT.

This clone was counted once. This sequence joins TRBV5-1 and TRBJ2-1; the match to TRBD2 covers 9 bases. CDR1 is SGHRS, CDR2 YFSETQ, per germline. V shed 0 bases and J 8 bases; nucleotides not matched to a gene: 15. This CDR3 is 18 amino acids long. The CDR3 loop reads CASSLATLAGPSGHEQFF. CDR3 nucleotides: TGCGCCAGCAGCTTGGCGACCCTAGCGGGGCCTTCGGGTCATGAGCAGTTCTTC. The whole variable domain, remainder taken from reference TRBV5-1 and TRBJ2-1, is KAGVTQTPRYLIKTRGQQVTLSCSPISGHRSVSWYQQTPGQGLQFLFEYFSETQRNKGNFPGRFSGRQFSNSRSEMNVSTLELGDSALYLCASSLATLAGPSGHEQFFGPGTRLTVL.

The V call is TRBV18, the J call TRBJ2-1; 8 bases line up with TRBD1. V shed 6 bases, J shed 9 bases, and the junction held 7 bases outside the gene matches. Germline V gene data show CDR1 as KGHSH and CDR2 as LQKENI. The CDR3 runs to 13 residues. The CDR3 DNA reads TGTGCCAGCTCTGGACAGGGTAATAGTGAGCAGTTCTTC. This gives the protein CASSGQGNSEQFF.

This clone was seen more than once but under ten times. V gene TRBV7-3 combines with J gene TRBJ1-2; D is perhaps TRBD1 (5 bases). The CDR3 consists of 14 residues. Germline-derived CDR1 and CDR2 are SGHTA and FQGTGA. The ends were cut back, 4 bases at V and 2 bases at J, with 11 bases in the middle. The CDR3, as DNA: TGTGCCAGCAGCTCTTATTCAGGGAACTATGGCTACACCTTC. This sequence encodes CASSSYSGNYGYTF.

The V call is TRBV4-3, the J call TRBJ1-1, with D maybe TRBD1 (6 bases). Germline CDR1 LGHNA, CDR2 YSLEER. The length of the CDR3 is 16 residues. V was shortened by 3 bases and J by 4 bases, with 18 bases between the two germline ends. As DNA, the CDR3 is TGCGCCAGCAGCCATATACAGGGAGCGGGGGGCACTGAAGCTTTCTTT. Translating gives CASSHIQGAGGTEAFF.

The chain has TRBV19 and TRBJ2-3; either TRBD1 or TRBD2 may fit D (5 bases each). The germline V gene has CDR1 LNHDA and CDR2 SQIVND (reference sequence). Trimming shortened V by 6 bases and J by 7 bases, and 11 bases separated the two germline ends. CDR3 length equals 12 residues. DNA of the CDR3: TGTGCCAGTAGAGGGACCACTAATACGCAGTATTTT. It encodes CASRGTTNTQYF.

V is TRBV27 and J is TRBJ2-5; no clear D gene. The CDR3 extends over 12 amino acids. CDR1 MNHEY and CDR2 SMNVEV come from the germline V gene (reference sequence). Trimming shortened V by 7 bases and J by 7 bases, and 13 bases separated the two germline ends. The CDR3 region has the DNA TGTGCCAGCATGTGGGTTGGCGGGACCCAGTACTTC. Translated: CASMWVGGTQYF.

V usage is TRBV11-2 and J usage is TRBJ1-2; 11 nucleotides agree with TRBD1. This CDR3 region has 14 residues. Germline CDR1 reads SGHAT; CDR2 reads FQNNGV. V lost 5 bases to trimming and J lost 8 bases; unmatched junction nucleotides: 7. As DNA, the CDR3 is TGTGCCAGCAGCACCGGACAGGGGGCGTTAGGCTACACCTTC. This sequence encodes CASSTGQGALGYTF.

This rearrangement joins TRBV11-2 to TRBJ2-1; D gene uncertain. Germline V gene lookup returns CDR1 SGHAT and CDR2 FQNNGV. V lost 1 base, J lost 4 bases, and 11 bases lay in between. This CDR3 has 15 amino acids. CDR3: CASSLGSAAYNEQFF. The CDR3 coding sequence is TGTGCCAGCAGCTTAGGGAGTGCGGCGTACAATGAGCAGTTCTTC.